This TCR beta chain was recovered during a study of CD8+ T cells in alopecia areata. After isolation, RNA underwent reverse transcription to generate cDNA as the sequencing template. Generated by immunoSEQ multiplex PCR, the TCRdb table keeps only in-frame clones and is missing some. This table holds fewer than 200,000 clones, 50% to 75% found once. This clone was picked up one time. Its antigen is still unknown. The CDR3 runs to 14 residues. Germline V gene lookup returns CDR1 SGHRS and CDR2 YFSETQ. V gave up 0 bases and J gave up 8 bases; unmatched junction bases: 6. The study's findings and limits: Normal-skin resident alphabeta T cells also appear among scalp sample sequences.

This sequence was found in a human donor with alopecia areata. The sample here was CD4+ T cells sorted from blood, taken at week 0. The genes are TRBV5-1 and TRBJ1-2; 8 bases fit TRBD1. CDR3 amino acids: CASSLAGTGRGYTF. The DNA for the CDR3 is TGCGCCAGCAGCTTGGCCGGGACAGGTAGAGGCTACACCTTC.